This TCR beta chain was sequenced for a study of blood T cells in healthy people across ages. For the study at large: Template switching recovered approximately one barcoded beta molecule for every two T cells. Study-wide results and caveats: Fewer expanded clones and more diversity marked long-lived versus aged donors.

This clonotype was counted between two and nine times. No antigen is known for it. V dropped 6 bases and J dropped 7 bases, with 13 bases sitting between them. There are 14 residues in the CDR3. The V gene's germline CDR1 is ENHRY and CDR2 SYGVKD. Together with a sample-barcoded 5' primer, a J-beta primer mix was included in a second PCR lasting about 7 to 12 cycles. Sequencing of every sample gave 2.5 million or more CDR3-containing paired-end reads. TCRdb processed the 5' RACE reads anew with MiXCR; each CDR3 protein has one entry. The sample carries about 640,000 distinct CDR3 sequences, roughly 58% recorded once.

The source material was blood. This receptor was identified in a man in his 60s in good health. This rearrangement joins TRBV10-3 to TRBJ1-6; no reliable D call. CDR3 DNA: TGTGCCATCAGCGGAAACCCGGGAAATTCACCCCTCCACTTT. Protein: CAISGNPGNSPLHF.